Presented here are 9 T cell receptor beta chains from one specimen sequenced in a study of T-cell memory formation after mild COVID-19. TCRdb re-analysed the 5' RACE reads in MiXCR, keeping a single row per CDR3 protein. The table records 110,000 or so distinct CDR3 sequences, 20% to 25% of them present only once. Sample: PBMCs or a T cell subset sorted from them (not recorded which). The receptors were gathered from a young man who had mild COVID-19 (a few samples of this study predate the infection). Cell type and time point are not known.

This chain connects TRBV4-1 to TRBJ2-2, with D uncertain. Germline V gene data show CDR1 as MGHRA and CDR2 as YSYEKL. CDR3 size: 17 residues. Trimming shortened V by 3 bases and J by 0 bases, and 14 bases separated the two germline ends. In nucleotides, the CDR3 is TGCGCCAGCAGCCAGAAATACCCCCCCGCGAACACCGGGGAGCTGTTTTTT. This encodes CASSQKYPPANTGELFF.

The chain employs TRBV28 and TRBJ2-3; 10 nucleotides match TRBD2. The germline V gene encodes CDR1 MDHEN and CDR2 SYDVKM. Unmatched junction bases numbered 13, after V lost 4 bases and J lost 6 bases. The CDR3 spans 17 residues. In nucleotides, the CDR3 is TGTGCCAGCAGTTGGCAACTAGCGGGATGGGGTTTGGATACGCAGTATTTT. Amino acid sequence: CASSWQLAGWGLDTQYF.

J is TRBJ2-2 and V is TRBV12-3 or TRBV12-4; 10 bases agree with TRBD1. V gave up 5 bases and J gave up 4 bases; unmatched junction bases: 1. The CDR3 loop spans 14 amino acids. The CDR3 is CASSGDRGTGELFF. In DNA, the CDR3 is TGTGCCAGCAGTGGGGACAGGGGCACCGGGGAGCTGTTTTTT.

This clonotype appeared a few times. This CDR3 reads CASRPTANTGELFF. CDR3 DNA: TGCGCCAGCAGACCGACAGCGAACACCGGGGAGCTGTTTTTT. V and J are TRBV10-2 and TRBJ2-2; maybe TRBD1 (5 bases). This CDR3 is 14 amino acids long. Trimming shortened V by 6 bases and J by 0 bases, and 8 bases separated the two germline ends. CDR1 is WSHSY and CDR2 is SAAADI in the germline V gene.

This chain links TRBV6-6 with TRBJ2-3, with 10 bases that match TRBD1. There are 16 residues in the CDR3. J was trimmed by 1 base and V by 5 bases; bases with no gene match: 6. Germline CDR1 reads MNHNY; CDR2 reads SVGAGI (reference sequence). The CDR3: CASSSQGTGGTDTQYF. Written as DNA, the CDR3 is TGTGCCAGCAGTAGCCAAGGGACAGGGGGCACAGATACGCAGTATTTT.

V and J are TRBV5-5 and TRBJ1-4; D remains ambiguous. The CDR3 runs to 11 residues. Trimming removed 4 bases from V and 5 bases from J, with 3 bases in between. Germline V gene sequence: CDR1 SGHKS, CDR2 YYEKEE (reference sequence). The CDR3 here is CASSANEKLFF. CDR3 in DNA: TGTGCCAGCAGCGCCAATGAAAAACTGTTTTTT.

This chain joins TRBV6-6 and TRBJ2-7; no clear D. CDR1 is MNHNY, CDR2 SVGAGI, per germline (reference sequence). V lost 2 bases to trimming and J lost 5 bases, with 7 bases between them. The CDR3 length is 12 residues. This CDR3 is CASSYLANEQYF. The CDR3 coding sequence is TGTGCCAGCAGTTACCTTGCCAACGAGCAGTACTTC.

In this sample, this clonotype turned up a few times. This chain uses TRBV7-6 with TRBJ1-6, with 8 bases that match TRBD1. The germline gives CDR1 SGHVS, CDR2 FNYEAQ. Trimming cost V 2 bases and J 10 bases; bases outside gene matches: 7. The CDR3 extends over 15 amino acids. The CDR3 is CASSLSDRAGSPLHF. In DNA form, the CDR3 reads TGTGCCAGCAGCTTATCGGACAGGGCGGGATCACCCCTCCACTTT.

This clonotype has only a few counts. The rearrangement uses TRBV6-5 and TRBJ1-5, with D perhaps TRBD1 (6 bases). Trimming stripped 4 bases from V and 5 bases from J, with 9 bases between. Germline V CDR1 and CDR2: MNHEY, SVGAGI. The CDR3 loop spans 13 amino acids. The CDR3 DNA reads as TGTGCCAGCAGTTCGAGGGGGTATCAGCCCCAGCATTTT. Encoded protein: CASSSRGYQPQHF.